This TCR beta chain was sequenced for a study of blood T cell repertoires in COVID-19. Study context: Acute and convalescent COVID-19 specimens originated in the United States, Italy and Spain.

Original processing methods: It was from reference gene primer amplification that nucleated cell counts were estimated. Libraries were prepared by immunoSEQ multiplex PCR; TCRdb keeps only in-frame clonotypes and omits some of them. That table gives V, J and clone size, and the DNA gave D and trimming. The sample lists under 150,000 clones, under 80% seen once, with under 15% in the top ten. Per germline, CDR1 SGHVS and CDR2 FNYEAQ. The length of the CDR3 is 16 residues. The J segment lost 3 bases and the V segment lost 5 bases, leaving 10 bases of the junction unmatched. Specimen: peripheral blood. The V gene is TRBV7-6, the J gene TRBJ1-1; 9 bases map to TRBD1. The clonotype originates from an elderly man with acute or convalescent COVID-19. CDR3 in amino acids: CASSLTGGAWDTEAFF. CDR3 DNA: TGTGCCAGCAGCCTAACAGGGGGCGCGTGGGACACTGAAGCTTTCTTT.